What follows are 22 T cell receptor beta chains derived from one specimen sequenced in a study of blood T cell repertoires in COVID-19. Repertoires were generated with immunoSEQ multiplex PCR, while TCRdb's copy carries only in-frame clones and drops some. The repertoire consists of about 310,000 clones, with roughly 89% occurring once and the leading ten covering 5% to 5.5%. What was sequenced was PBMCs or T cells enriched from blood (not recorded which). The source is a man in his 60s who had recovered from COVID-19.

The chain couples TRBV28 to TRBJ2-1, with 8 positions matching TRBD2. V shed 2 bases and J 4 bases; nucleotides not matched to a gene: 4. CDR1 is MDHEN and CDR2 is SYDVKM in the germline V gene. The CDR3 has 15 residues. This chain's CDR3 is CASSLGTSRYNEQFF. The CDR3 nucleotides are TGTGCCAGCAGTTTAGGGACTAGTCGGTACAATGAGCAGTTCTTC.

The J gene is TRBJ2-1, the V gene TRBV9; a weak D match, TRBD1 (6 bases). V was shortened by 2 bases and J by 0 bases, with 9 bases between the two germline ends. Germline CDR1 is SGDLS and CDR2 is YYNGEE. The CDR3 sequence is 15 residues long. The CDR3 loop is CASSVTGDSYNEQFF. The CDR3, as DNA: TGTGCCAGCAGCGTGACAGGTGACTCCTACAATGAGCAGTTCTTC.

Written as DNA, the CDR3 is TGTGCCTGGAGTGTAGTGATCGGCTACGAGCAGTACTTC. It yields the protein CAWSVVIGYEQYF. The V and J genes are TRBV30 and TRBJ2-7; D unresolved. The V end lost 0 bases, the J end lost 3 bases, and 9 bases lay between the germline ends. From germline, CDR1 is GTSNPN and CDR2 SVGIG (reference sequence). The CDR3 extends over 13 amino acids. The whole variable domain, filled in from reference TRBV30 and TRBJ2-7, reads SQTIHQWPATLVQPVGSPLSLECTVEGTSNPNLYWYRQAAGRGLQLLFYSVGIGQISSEVPQNLSASRPQDRQFILSSKKLLLSDSGFYLCAWSVVIGYEQYFGPGTRLTVT.

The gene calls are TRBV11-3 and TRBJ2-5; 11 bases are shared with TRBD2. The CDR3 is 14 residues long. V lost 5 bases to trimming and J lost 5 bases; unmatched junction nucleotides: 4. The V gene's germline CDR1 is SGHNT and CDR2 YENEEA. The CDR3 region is CASSGSGRGETQYF. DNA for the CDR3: TGTGCCAGCAGCGGTAGCGGGAGGGGTGAGACCCAGTACTTC.

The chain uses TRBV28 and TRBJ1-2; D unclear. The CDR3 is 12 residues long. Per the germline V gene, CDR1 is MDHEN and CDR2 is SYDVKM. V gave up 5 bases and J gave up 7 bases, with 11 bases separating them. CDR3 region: CASSRPQVGYTF. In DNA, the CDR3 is TGTGCCAGCAGTCGCCCGCAGGTTGGCTACACCTTC.

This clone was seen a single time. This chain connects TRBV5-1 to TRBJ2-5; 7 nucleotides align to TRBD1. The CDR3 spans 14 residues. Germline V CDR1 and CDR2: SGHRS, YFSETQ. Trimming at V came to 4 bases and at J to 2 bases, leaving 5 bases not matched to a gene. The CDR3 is CASSGGQPQETQYF. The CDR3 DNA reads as TGCGCCAGCAGCGGGGGACAGCCACAAGAGACCCAGTACTTC.

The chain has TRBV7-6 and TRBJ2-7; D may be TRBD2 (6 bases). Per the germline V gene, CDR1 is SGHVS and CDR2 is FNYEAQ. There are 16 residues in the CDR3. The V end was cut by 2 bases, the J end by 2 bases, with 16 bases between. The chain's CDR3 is CASSLYGGGGTYEQYF. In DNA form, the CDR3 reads TGTGCCAGCAGCTTATATGGTGGCGGAGGGACCTACGAGCAGTACTTC.

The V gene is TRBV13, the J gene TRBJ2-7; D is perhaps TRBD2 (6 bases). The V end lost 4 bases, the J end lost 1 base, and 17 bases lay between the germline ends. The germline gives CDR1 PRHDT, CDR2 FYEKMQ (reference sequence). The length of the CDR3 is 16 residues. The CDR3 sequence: CASSSKLTRESYEQYF. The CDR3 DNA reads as TGTGCCAGCAGCTCAAAGTTAACACGGGAGTCCTACGAGCAGTACTTC.

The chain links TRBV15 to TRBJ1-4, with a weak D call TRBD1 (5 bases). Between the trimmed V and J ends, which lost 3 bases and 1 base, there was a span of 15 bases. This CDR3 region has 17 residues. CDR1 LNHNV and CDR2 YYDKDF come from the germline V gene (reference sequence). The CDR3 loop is CATSSYEGRETNEKLFF. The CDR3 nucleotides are TGTGCCACCAGCAGCTATGAGGGGAGGGAAACTAATGAAAAACTGTTTTTT.

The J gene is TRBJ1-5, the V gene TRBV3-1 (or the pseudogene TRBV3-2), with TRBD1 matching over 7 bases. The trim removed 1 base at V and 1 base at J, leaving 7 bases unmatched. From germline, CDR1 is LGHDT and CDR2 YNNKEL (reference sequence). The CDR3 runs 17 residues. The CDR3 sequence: CASSQGIGTASNQPQHF. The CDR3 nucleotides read TGTGCCAGCAGCCAAGGTATCGGGACAGCAAGCAATCAGCCCCAGCATTTT.

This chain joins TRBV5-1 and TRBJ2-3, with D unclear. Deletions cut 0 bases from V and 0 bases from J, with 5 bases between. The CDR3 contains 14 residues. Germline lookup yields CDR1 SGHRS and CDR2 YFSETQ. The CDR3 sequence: CASSLGYSTDTQYF. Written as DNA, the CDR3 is TGCGCCAGCAGCTTGGGTTATAGCACAGATACGCAGTATTTT.

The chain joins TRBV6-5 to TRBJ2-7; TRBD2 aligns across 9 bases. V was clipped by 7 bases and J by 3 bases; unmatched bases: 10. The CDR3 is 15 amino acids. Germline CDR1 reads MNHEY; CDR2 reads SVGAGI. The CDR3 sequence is CASMVRLADHYEQYF. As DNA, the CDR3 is TGTGCCAGCATGGTTAGACTAGCGGACCACTACGAGCAGTACTTC.

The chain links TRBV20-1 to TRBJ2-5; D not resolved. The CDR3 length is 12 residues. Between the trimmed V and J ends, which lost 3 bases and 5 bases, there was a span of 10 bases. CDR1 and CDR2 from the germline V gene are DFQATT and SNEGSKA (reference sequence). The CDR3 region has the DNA TGCAGTGCTAGTCGAGGTCGGGAGACCCAGTACTTC. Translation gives CSASRGRETQYF.

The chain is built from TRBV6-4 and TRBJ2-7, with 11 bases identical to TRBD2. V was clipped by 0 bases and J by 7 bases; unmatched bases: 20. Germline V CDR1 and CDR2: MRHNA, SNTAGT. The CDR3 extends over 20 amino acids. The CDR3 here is CASSDSRGAGETSGIREQYF. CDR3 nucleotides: TGTGCCAGCAGTGACTCGCGGGGGGCGGGGGAGACTAGCGGGATCAGGGAGCAGTACTTC.

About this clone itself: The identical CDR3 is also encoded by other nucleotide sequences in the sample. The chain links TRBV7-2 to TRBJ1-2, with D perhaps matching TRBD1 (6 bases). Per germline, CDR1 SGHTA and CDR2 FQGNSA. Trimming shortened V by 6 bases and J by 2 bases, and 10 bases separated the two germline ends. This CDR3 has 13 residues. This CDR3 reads CASSPDRNYGYTF. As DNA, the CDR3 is TGTGCCAGCAGTCCAGACAGGAACTATGGCTACACCTTC.

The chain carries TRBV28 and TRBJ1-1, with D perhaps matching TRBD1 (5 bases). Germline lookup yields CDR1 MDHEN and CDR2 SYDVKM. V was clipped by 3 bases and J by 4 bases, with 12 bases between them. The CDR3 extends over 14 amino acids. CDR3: CASSFPGGGTEAFF. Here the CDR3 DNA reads TGTGCCAGCAGTTTCCCCGGGGGGGGCACTGAAGCTTTCTTT.

For the CDR3, the DNA is TGTGCCAGCAGTATCGAGACTAGCGGTTACACAGATACGCAGTATTTT. Translating gives CASSIETSGYTDTQYF. The rearrangement uses TRBV27 and TRBJ2-3; 9 positions match TRBD2. Germline lookup yields CDR1 MNHEY and CDR2 SMNVEV (reference sequence). This CDR3 is 16 amino acids long. Trimming took 5 bases from V and 2 from J; bases not matched to a gene: 8.

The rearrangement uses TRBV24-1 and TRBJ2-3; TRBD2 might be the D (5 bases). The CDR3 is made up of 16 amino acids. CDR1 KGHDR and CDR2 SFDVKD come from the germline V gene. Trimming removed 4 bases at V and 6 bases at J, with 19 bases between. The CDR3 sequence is CATSDRQAHGVDTQYF. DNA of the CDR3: TGTGCCACCAGTGACCGCCAGGCCCACGGGGTGGATACGCAGTATTTT.

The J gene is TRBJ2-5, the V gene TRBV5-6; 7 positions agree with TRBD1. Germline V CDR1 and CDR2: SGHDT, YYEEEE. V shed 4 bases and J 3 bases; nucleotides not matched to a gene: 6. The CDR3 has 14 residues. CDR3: CASSPRQGKETQYF. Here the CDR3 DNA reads TGTGCCAGCAGCCCCAGACAGGGAAAAGAGACCCAGTACTTC.

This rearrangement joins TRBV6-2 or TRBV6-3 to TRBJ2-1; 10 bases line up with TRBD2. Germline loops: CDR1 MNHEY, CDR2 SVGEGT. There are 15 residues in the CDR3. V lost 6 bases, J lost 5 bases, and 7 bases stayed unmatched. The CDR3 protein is CASSHLAGVHNEQFF. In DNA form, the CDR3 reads TGTGCCAGCAGCCATCTAGCGGGGGTCCACAATGAGCAGTTCTTC.

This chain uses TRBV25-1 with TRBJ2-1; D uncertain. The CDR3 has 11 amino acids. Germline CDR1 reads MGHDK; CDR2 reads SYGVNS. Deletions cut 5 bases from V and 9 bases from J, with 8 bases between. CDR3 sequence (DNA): TGTGCCAGCAGTCAGTGGAGTGAGCAGTTCTTC. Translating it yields CASSQWSEQFF.

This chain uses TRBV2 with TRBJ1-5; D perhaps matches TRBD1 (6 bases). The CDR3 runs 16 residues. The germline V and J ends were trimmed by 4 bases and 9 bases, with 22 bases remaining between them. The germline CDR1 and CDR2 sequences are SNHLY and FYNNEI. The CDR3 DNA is TGTGCCAGCAGTGTTGGGGGGGCCACCCGCCGAACGCCCCAGCATTTT. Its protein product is CASSVGGATRRTPQHF.